This TCR beta chain was recorded in a study of identical twins. The sample holds many counts of this clonotype. Its specificity is unknown. It was template switching that added a universal primer site, and there were unique molecular identifiers on the cDNA. TCRdb called the 5' RACE reads again in MiXCR, with one record for every CDR3 protein. The table lists about 390,000 distinct CDR3 sequences, 9% of them singletons, with roughly 8.9% in the top ten. Trimming cost V 3 bases and J 7 bases; bases outside gene matches: 6. The CDR3 is 15 residues long. Study results and caveats: Invariant populations such as MAIT and iNKT cells could partly muddle zero-insertion analyses. For out-of-frame beta sequences, excess twin sharing was weaker. Cross-sectional statistical analysis, not tracking of the same donors, underpinned the conclusions.

This receptor was taken from a woman in her forties or fifties in good health. This chain uses TRBV12-3 or TRBV12-4 with TRBJ1-2; TRBD1 agrees at 12 bases. The sample was naive T cells sorted from blood. CDR3 bases: TGTGCCAGCAGTTTGTGGGACAGGGGGCCAGTTGGCTACACCTTC. It translates to CASSLWDRGPVGYTF.